The following is a TCR beta chain sequence with its context. What it binds is not known. The data are from a study of siplizumab effects on memory and regulatory T cells. On the study more broadly: Siplizumab-treated (approximately 1 ug/mL) and drug-free mixed lymphocyte reactions were paired. General study results and limits: It seemed that naive T cells were more diverse than memory cells and were major contributors to the alloresponse. Alloreactive CD4+ clones that could be mapped were on average about 74% Treg-derived with siplizumab, against about 25% in controls.

Trimming pared 0 bases from V and 4 bases from J, leaving 15 bases between. Germline CDR1 is GTSNPN and CDR2 is SVGIG (reference sequence). This CDR3 has 15 residues. The authors kept the mixed lymphocyte reaction cells in coculture at 37°C for more than five days. A 1:1 mixture was made of responder PBMCs labelled with CFSE and stimulator PBMCs labelled with Violet Dye. Here immunoSEQ multiplex PCR was the method, and the copy in TCRdb shows in-frame clones only, minus some. The table includes 9,000 to 13,000 clones, more than 35% detected once. The chain employs TRBV30 and TRBJ1-2, with D hard to call. The sequence came from a human donor in good health; the cells came from an allogeneic mixed lymphocyte reaction. Sequencing was performed on CFSE-low (dividing) CD8+ T cells sorted from an allogeneic mixed lymphocyte reaction. The CDR3 region has the DNA TGTGCCTGGAGTGTAACCAGTCTGGGCGTCTATGGCTACACCTTC. As protein: CAWSVTSLGVYGYTF.